This T cell receptor beta chain is from a study of cytomegalovirus exposure and HLA in healthy donors. The PCR was carried out with 60 Vbeta primers and 13 Jbeta primers. Assay used: immunoSEQ multiplex PCR; TCRdb lists only in-frame clones, some missing. The sample has 65,000 or so clones; roughly 80% are singletons. V trimming: 4 bases; J trimming: 5 bases; junction bases outside the gene matches: 10. CDR3 length equals 16 residues. Germline V lookup: CDR1 LNHDA, CDR2 SQIVND (reference sequence). These donors counted as nominally healthy when sampled, but unrecorded immune exposures were likely. With regard to this clone: Its antigen is currently unknown.

Overall study findings and caveats: The presence/absence work took it that sequencing depth was about the same across donors. Data from an earlier analysis indicated that most TCR beta V segments were productive either about 87% or about 30% of the time.

The sample taken for sequencing was PBMCs. The source of this sequence is a woman aged 40 to 55 in good health and CMV-seropositive. This chain uses TRBV19 with TRBJ1-4; TRBD1 matches 7 bases. CDR3 in amino acids: CASSNLRGQRNEKLFF. CDR3 DNA: TGTGCCAGTAGTAACCTCCGGGGACAGAGAAATGAAAAACTGTTTTTT.